These 20 T cell receptor beta chains came from one sample sequenced in a study of shared clonotypes between healthy human individuals. Measured with immunoSEQ multiplex PCR; TCRdb has only the in-frame clones, and not every one. The sample contains 730,000 or so clones, 72% of which appear only once. The sample taken for sequencing was memory CD4+ T cells sorted from blood. As to subset: CD45RA-negative fraction. These receptors originate from a woman aged 25-40 years in good health.

V usage is TRBV5-4 and J usage is TRBJ2-5; TRBD1 agrees at 7 bases. CDR3 size: 13 residues. V was clipped by 4 bases and J by 5 bases; unmatched bases: 5. The germline V gene has CDR1 SGHNT and CDR2 YYREEE (reference sequence). CDR3 loop: CASSQDREETQYF. In DNA, the CDR3 is TGTGCCAGCAGCCAAGACAGGGAGGAGACCCAGTACTTC.

This clone was seen a few times. V and J are TRBV28 and TRBJ2-7; D gene uncertain. With 7 bases removed from V and 4 bases from J, the gap between germline ends came to 11 bases. This CDR3 contains 12 residues. Germline V gene data show CDR1 as MDHEN and CDR2 as SYDVKM. CDR3: CASKSRVYEQYF. CDR3 sequence (DNA): TGTGCCAGCAAATCCCGGGTGTACGAGCAGTACTTC.

In its sample, this clone was seen a few times. Other DNA sequences of this sample code for an identical CDR3. This sequence joins TRBV15 and TRBJ2-7; possibly TRBD1 for D (5 bases). Trimming took 0 bases from V and 1 from J, leaving 7 bases between them. The CDR3 runs to 14 residues. CDR1 and CDR2 from the germline V gene are LNHNV and YYDKDF (reference sequence). DNA of the CDR3: TGTGCCACCAGCAGAGATGGGGCGTCCTACGAGCAGTACTTC. It yields the protein CATSRDGASYEQYF. The variable domain in full, with the rest retrieved from reference TRBV15 and TRBJ2-7, is DAMVIQNPRYQVTQFGKPVTLSCSQTLNHNVMYWYQQKSSQAPKLLFHYYDKDFNNEADTPDNFQSRRPNTSFCFLDIRSPGLGDTAMYLCATSRDGASYEQYFGPGTRLTVT.

V usage is TRBV11-1 and J usage is TRBJ2-7, with 10 bases matching TRBD2. Trimming took 5 bases from V and 4 from J; bases not matched to a gene: 5. Germline V CDR1 and CDR2: SGHAT, FQDESV (reference sequence). CDR3 length: 14 amino acids. The CDR3 is CASSASGSEYEQYF. In nucleotides, the CDR3 is TGTGCCAGCAGCGCTAGCGGGAGTGAGTACGAGCAGTACTTC.

This chain links TRBV4-2 with TRBJ1-1; no definite D call. Germline CDR1 reads LGHNA; CDR2 reads YNFKEQ. CDR3 size: 15 residues. Trimming left V 0 bases short and J 4 bases short, with 12 bases between. The CDR3 sequence: CASSQDLMGGTEAFF. As DNA, the CDR3 is TGTGCCAGCAGCCAAGATCTTATGGGCGGCACTGAAGCTTTCTTT.

V usage is TRBV7-8 and J usage is TRBJ1-1; 7 bases match TRBD1. V shed 5 bases and J 9 bases; nucleotides not matched to a gene: 12. The CDR3 runs to 14 residues. Germline V gene data show CDR1 as SGHVS and CDR2 as FQNEAQ. The CDR3 protein is CASSQRDSRGQAFF. The DNA for the CDR3 is TGTGCCAGCAGCCAACGGGACAGTCGCGGACAAGCTTTCTTT.

The genes are TRBV6-4 and TRBJ2-7; 12 bases map to TRBD1. CDR1 and CDR2 from the germline V gene are MRHNA and SNTAGT. Germline trimming cut 2 bases from V and 7 bases from J; bases unmatched to any gene: 9. The CDR3 runs to 16 residues. The CDR3 region is CASSDATGTGGREQYF. CDR3 bases: TGTGCCAGCAGTGACGCAACCGGGACAGGGGGCAGGGAGCAGTACTTC.

This clone was recorded once. V and J are TRBV4-1 and TRBJ1-1; maybe TRBD1 (6 bases). The CDR3 extends over 16 amino acids. The germline V and J ends were trimmed by 3 bases and 1 base, with 15 bases remaining between them. Germline lookup yields CDR1 MGHRA and CDR2 YSYEKL. The CDR3 reads CASSHTGSLRNTEAFF. The CDR3 DNA reads TGCGCCAGCAGCCATACAGGGAGTTTACGGAACACTGAAGCTTTCTTT.

In this sample, this clone turned up once. This chain uses TRBV2 with TRBJ1-4; a possible D gene is TRBD1 (6 bases). V lost 5 bases and J lost 3, with 10 bases in between. This CDR3 has 14 amino acids. Per the germline V gene, CDR1 is SNHLY and CDR2 is FYNNEI. In DNA, the CDR3 is TGTGCCAGCAGTTATGGACAGTCTAATGAAAAACTGTTTTTT. It specifies CASSYGQSNEKLFF.

This clone came up once. The CDR3 sequence is CASSYSVRSQEEQYF. The CDR3 region has the DNA TGTGCCAGCAGTTATTCCGTCCGGAGCCAGGAGGAGCAGTACTTC. This sequence joins TRBV6-5 and TRBJ2-7; no definite D call. Germline assignment: CDR1 MNHEY and CDR2 SVGAGI. Trimming took off 3 bases at V and 7 bases at J, with 19 bases between the two ends. This CDR3 has 15 amino acids.

This clone was counted between two and nine times. The gene calls are TRBV30 and TRBJ2-2, with 9 bases that match TRBD2. The CDR3 loop spans 13 amino acids. From germline, CDR1 is GTSNPN and CDR2 SVGIG (reference sequence). J lost 8 bases, V lost 5 bases, and 6 bases had no gene match. This chain's CDR3 is CAWRGRASGELFF. In nucleotides, the CDR3 is TGTGCCTGGCGCGGGAGGGCCTCTGGGGAGCTGTTTTTT.

This chain joins TRBV19 and TRBJ1-4; no definite D call. Germline V gene data show CDR1 as LNHDA and CDR2 as SQIVND (reference sequence). Trimming pared 7 bases from V and 0 bases from J, leaving 9 bases between. This CDR3 is 14 amino acids long. The CDR3 spells CASKAVATNEKLFF. CDR3 nucleotides: TGTGCCAGTAAGGCAGTAGCAACTAATGAAAAACTGTTTTTT.

The chain is built from TRBV29-1 and TRBJ2-5; D not certain. The CDR3 covers 14 residues. V shed 4 bases and J shed 4 bases, with 16 bases lying between them. Germline V gene data show CDR1 as SQVTM and CDR2 as ANQGSEA. CDR3 sequence: CSVVILGQIETQYF. The CDR3, as DNA: TGCAGCGTTGTTATTTTGGGCCAGATAGAGACCCAGTACTTC.

This sequence joins TRBV5-1 and TRBJ2-7; a possible D gene is TRBD2 (5 bases). This CDR3 is 15 amino acids long. The germline V gene has CDR1 SGHRS and CDR2 YFSETQ. The germline V and J ends were trimmed by 0 bases and 3 bases, with 13 bases remaining between them. The CDR3: CASSLARGGGYEQYF. The CDR3 nucleotides are TGCGCCAGCAGCTTGGCCCGAGGCGGAGGCTACGAGCAGTACTTC.

This clone was counted a few times. The rearrangement uses TRBV11-3 and TRBJ2-7, with a weak D call TRBD1 (6 bases). The CDR3 sequence is 14 residues long. V lost 5 bases and J 7 bases, leaving 18 bases between the germline ends. Per the germline V gene, CDR1 is SGHNT and CDR2 is YENEEA. CDR3 nucleotide sequence: TGTGCCAGCAGCCCTTCGCAGGGACACGTAGAGCAGTACTTC. Protein: CASSPSQGHVEQYF.

The J gene is TRBJ2-1, the V gene TRBV14; 15 nucleotides agree with TRBD2. The germline gives CDR1 SGHDN, CDR2 FVKESK. The CDR3 is made up of 20 amino acids. Trimming at V came to 1 base and at J to 3 bases, leaving 10 bases not matched to a gene. The CDR3 loop reads CASSQGSGTSGRRSYNEQFF. The DNA for the CDR3 is TGTGCCAGCAGCCAAGGATCAGGGACTAGCGGGAGGCGGAGCTACAATGAGCAGTTCTTC.

The chain links TRBV28 to TRBJ2-4; tentatively, D is TRBD2 (6 bases). Trimming left V 6 bases short and J 1 base short, with 25 bases between. The CDR3 spans 19 residues. Germline V gene data show CDR1 as MDHEN and CDR2 as SYDVKM. CDR3 nucleotide sequence: TGTGCCAGCAGATCGGACCGTCCCCTGGCGGGGATTGCCAAAAACATTCAGTACTTC. Translating gives CASRSDRPLAGIAKNIQYF.

This chain links TRBV5-4 with TRBJ2-7; the match to TRBD1 covers 8 bases. The CDR3 is 13 residues long. The germline V gene encodes CDR1 SGHNT and CDR2 YYREEE (reference sequence). J lost 5 bases, V lost 4 bases, and 5 bases had no gene match. This CDR3 is CASSQDRADEQYF. The CDR3 region has the DNA TGTGCCAGCAGCCAGGACAGGGCTGACGAGCAGTACTTC.

There are many counts of this clone. The chain combines TRBV2 with TRBJ2-7, with TRBD1 identical over 8 bases. This CDR3 contains 14 residues. Trimming cost V 3 bases and J 2 bases; bases outside gene matches: 3. The germline CDR1 and CDR2 sequences are SNHLY and FYNNEI. CDR3 in amino acids: CASSEDRAPYEQYF. Written as DNA, the CDR3 is TGTGCCAGCAGTGAGGACAGGGCCCCCTACGAGCAGTACTTC. The full variable domain, its missing parts supplied by reference TRBV2 and TRBJ2-7, is EPEVTQTPSHQVTQMGQEVILRCVPISNHLYFYWYRQILGQKVEFLVSFYNNEISEKSEIFDDQFSVERPDGSNFTLKIRSTKLEDSAMYFCASSEDRAPYEQYFGPGTRLTVT.

As DNA, the CDR3 is TGTGCCAGCAGCCAGAGAAATGAGCAGTTCTTC. It translates to CASSQRNEQFF. The chain carries TRBV27 and TRBJ2-1; D gene ambiguous. V lost 6 bases and J lost 7, with 7 bases in between. The CDR3 is 11 residues long. Germline assignment: CDR1 MNHEY and CDR2 SMNVEV (reference sequence).